The sample holds many counts of the clone carrying this T cell receptor (beta chain). The antigen is undetermined. The data belong to a study of blood T cells in healthy people across ages. Findings and caveats of the study: TCR beta diversity correlated strongly with naive T cell percentage.

Researchers collected around 11 milliliters of peripheral blood from every single donor. Every sample yielded at least 6.5 million isolated PBMCs. This CDR3 has 16 residues. V lost 0 bases to trimming and J lost 2 bases, with 14 bases between them. Per the germline V gene, CDR1 is LGHNA and CDR2 is YNFKEQ. Next came a second PCR, run for about 7 to 12 cycles, which used a sample-barcoded 5' primer along with a J-beta primer mix. TCRdb re-called the 5' RACE reads with MiXCR, one entry per CDR3 protein. The sample lists 380,000 or so distinct CDR3 sequences; roughly half were seen once. The receptor comes from a man in his 60s in good health. Sequenced material: blood. The gene calls are TRBV4-2 and TRBJ2-7; TRBD2 is a possible D gene (7 bases). The CDR3 here is CASSQDRGGGAYEQYF. The CDR3 DNA sequence: TGTGCCAGCAGCCAAGATAGAGGGGGGGGGGCCTACGAGCAGTACTTC.